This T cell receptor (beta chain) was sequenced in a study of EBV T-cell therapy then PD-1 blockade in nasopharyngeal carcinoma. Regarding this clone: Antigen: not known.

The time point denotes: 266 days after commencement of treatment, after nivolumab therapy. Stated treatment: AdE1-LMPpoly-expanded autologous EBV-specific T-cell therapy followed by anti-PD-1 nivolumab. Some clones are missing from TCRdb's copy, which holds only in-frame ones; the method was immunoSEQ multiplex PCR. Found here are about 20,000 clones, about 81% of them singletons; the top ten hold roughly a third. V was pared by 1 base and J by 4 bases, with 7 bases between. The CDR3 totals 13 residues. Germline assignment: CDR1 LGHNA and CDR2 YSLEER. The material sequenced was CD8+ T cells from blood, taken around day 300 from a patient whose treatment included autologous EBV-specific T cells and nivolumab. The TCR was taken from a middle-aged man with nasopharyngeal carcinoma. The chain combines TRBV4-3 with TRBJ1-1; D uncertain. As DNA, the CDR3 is TGCGCCAGCAGCCAAGGCGGGAGCACTGAAGCTTTCTTT. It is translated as CASSQGGSTEAFF.